This TCR beta chain was obtained from a study of control samples from healthy donors and cancer patients. Sequenced by immunoSEQ multiplex PCR; TCRdb stores in-frame clones only, minus some. The table lists 100,000 to 150,000 clones, 75% to 95% of them singletons. The V gene end was trimmed by 4 bases and the J gene end by 3 bases; junction bases not matched to a gene: 7. Germline V CDR1 and CDR2: KGHDR, SFDVKD. The length of the CDR3 is 16 residues. The origin of this receptor is a man aged 18 to 30 in good health. The sample was blood. This chain uses TRBV24-1 with TRBJ2-3; 9 nucleotides agree with TRBD1. Written as DNA, the CDR3 is TGTGCCACCAGTGAATACCGGACAGGGGTAACAGATACGCAGTATTTT. As protein: CATSEYRTGVTDTQYF.